These 8 T cell receptor beta chains originate from one sample sequenced in a study of vaccination and CD4 T cells after COVID-19. Sequencing of the DNA from cultured CD4+ T cells was carried out with the Oncomine TCR Beta short-read assay. Each CDR3 protein gets one entry after TCRdb re-called the PCR reads with MiXCR. The data hold around 20,000 distinct CDR3 sequences, with about 42% observed a single time. Sample treatment: approximately 9-day PBMC culture with coronavirus spike peptide pools or control peptides (ViraFEST assay). No antigen is known for these receptors. Specimen: CD4+ T cells from blood, cultured in vitro, collected before SARS-CoV-2 vaccination. Every receptor here comes from a human donor who had recovered from COVID-19.

V gene TRBV29-1 combines with J gene TRBJ1-2; no reliable D call. This CDR3 comprises 12 residues. CDR1 and CDR2 from the germline V gene are SQVTM and ANQGSEA. The ends were cut back, 4 bases at V and 6 bases at J, with 12 bases in the middle. CDR3 nucleotide sequence: TGCAGCGTTGTAGGCCTAAGCCATGGCTACACCTTC. Translated: CSVVGLSHGYTF.

The gene calls are TRBV5-1 and TRBJ2-7; D is tentatively TRBD1 or TRBD2 (6 bases each). Germline CDR1 and CDR2: SGHRS and YFSETQ. V lost 3 bases and J lost 7, with 11 bases in between. This CDR3 has 12 amino acids. The CDR3 protein is CASSSQGREQYF. The CDR3 DNA is TGCGCCAGCAGCTCTCAGGGGAGGGAGCAGTACTTC.

J is TRBJ2-2 and V is TRBV11-2; possibly TRBD2 for D (5 bases). Trimming shortened V by 8 bases and J by 5 bases, and 15 bases separated the two germline ends. The CDR3 is made up of 14 amino acids. CDR1 SGHAT and CDR2 FQNNGV come from the germline V gene. The DNA of the CDR3 is TGTGCCAGCGCCCCTGCGGGTCTGACCGGGGAGCTGTTTTTT. This translates into CASAPAGLTGELFF.

This clonotype came up a few times. The gene calls are TRBV7-3 and TRBJ2-7, with 10 positions matching TRBD1. Germline CDR1 and CDR2: SGHTA and FQGTGA. The trim removed 6 bases at V and 4 bases at J, leaving 6 bases unmatched. The CDR3 runs to 14 residues. CDR3 nucleotides: TGTGCCAGCAGTCAGACAGGGGGCGGTTACGAGCAGTACTTC. Its protein product is CASSQTGGGYEQYF. Full variable domain (rest looked up from reference TRBV7-3 and TRBJ2-7): GAGVSQTPSNKVTEKGKYVELRCDPISGHTALYWYRQSLGQGPEFLIYFQGTGAADDSGLPNDRFFAVRPEGSVSTLKIQRTERGDSAVYLCASSQTGGGYEQYFGPGTRLTVT.

This clonotype has just a few counts. The chain joins TRBV7-3 to TRBJ2-1, with 8 positions matching TRBD1. J was trimmed by 8 bases and V by 5 bases; bases with no gene match: 14. The germline V gene encodes CDR1 SGHTA and CDR2 FQGTGA. This CDR3 spans 16 amino acids. CDR3 DNA sequence: TGTGCCAGCAGCCTCGCCGGGACAGGTCTACGGGATGAGCAGTTCTTC. This codes for CASSLAGTGLRDEQFF.

This chain connects TRBV5-6 to TRBJ1-6; D uncertain. V lost 4 bases to trimming and J lost 2 bases, with 7 bases between them. The CDR3 runs 14 residues. In germline, CDR1 is SGHDT, CDR2 YYEEEE. The CDR3 region is CASSHMAYNSPLHF. As DNA, the CDR3 is TGTGCCAGCAGCCATATGGCCTATAATTCACCCCTCCACTTT.

The V gene is TRBV7-9, the J gene TRBJ1-1, with D uncertain. CDR3 length: 15 amino acids. Germline V lookup: CDR1 SEHNR, CDR2 FQNEAQ (reference sequence). V was clipped by 1 base and J by 1 base, with 10 bases between them. In nucleotides, the CDR3 is TGTGCCAGCAGCTTAGTTGGCCAGACGAACACTGAAGCTTTCTTT. It specifies CASSLVGQTNTEAFF. Variable domain in full (rest from reference TRBV7-9 and TRBJ1-1): DTGVSQNPRHKITKRGQNVTFRCDPISEHNRLYWYRQTLGQGPEFLTYFQNEAQLEKSRLLSDRFSAERPKGSFSTLEIQRTEQGDSAMYLCASSLVGQTNTEAFFGQGTRLTVV.

CDR3 protein: CSARAGEGEGETQYF. In DNA, the CDR3 is TGCAGTGCTCGAGCGGGAGAGGGGGAGGGGGAGACCCAGTACTTC. J is TRBJ2-5 and V is TRBV20-1, with TRBD2 identical over 8 bases. V shed 5 bases and J 5 bases; nucleotides not matched to a gene: 13. The germline V gene has CDR1 DFQATT and CDR2 SNEGSKA (reference sequence). The CDR3 sequence is 15 residues long.